This TCR beta chain was recovered during a study of CD8 T cells in ankylosing spondylitis. Quantitative 5'-RACE with molecular barcodes generated TCR beta libraries. MiXCR, run by TCRdb on the 5' RACE reads, gives a single entry per CDR3 protein. This sample yields a few hundred thousand distinct CDR3 sequences, of which roughly 10% are seen a single time; about 20% belongs to the top ten. Comments on this clonotype: Antigen: not known.

The V gene's germline CDR1 is DFQATT and CDR2 SNEGSKA (reference sequence). The V gene lost 0 bases and the J gene lost 0 bases, with 9 bases spanning the gap. The CDR3 extends over 14 amino acids. Study-wide results and caveats: Clones linked to disease, bearing a CD8+ phenotype, were relatively rare in peripheral blood. In ankylosing spondylitis blood, a motif of about 8 highly homologous TCR beta variants appeared characteristic. Certain motif variants had earlier appeared in reactive arthritis synovial fluid and blood.

The rearrangement uses TRBV20-1 and TRBJ2-7; D remains ambiguous. Sequences were obtained from blood, either unsorted or a sorted T cell fraction (not recorded which). The receptor's source is a male donor with ankylosing spondylitis or in good health (not recorded which). CDR3 residues: CSARDGRSSYEQYF. The CDR3 DNA is TGCAGTGCTAGAGATGGCAGAAGCTCCTACGAGCAGTACTTC.